This T cell receptor (beta chain) was retrieved from a study of cytomegalovirus exposure and HLA in healthy donors (dated by TCRdb to 2017 to 2019). Looking at the study overall: According to a later analysis, the 120 or so validation repertoires were produced on the same platform as the roughly 600 repertoires of the first cohort. The study aimed to test whether cataloging public T cell receptors could reveal signatures of past pathogen exposure. Besides the first cohort of hundreds of subjects, a separate validation cohort made up of about 120 different subjects was used. The study combined high-throughput TCR immunosequencing, statistical association of individual TCRs with disease status, and machine learning to predict cytomegalovirus infection status.

Points the paper makes about the study in general: The authors suggested that the approach could potentially be extended to other disease states and immunological phenotypes. The study listed 164 TCR beta chains as associated with cytomegalovirus. The classifier was reported to diagnose cytomegalovirus status with high specificity and sensitivity in both the original cohort and the validation cohort. Three of the identified cytomegalovirus-associated TCR beta chains were confirmed in vitro to be specific for cytomegalovirus antigens. A later analysis lacked HLA typing for the validation cohort, so it scored co-occurrence in that cohort across all 130 or so repertoires. Subsequent analysis determined that TCRs grouped into clusters in the first cohort also showed a tendency toward co-occurrence across the roughly 120 validation repertoires, and 85% to 95% of cluster scores exceeded 0. Across donors, most TCR sequences were observed very rarely, whereas some public TCRs were present in many individuals.

Libraries came from the immunoSEQ multiplex PCR assay. On the study's bioinformatics: A statistical classification framework was developed to diagnose cytomegalovirus status using the catalog of TCR beta chain sequences. TCRdb limited this immuneACCESS table to in-frame rearrangements with V and J called. A share of clones is missing; checked studies link under half to unresolved V genes, and the rest is unexplained. D and trimming come from the DNA, and the V and J calls and clone size come from that table. For this sample the table gives under 200,000 clones, of which 70% to 90% were detected only once. The top ten clonotypes cover under 7% of the sample. To note about this clone: Its antigen specificity is not known. No base quality values were provided; no much bigger clone lies one nucleotide off.

Taken from cysteine to phenylalanine, the CDR3 has 15 residues. The sequence is cut down to CDR3 DNA, 45 bases in frame from base 1. V lost 4 bases and J lost 6 bases, and the count of bases not matched to a germline gene is 12. In the germline V gene (reference sequence), CDR1 corresponds to SGHKS and CDR2 to YYEKEE. The donors belonged to the validation cohort of about 130 subjects, which was separate from the approximately 700-subject first cohort. Sequencing input: PBMCs. The sequence was collected from a woman aged 25 to 39 in good health and CMV-seronegative. The chain couples TRBV5-5 to TRBJ1-1, with 7 middle bases fitting TRBD1. For the CDR3, the sequence is CASSAPTGKVSEAFF. The nucleotide sequence is TGTGCCAGCAGCGCCCCGACAGGGAAGGTCTCTGAAGCTTTCTTT.